The 2 T cell receptor beta chains presented below share a single source sample, sequenced in a study of blood T cell repertoires in COVID-19 (dated by TCRdb to 2018 to 2021). Library construction relied on the immunoSEQ multiplex PCR assay. Not all clones reach the TCRdb copy of this immuneACCESS table, which keeps in-frame sequences only. Checked studies attribute under half of the gap to unresolved V genes and leave the rest unexplained. The sample profile shows about 280,000 clones; around nine tenths of them were found once. The ten biggest clones cover 11% of the sample. Sequencing was done on a sample of peripheral blood. Every receptor here comes from a woman in her thirties with COVID-19, enrolled during active disease.

CDR3 sequence reads: CASSLDRGLATNEKLFF. As DNA, the CDR3 is TGTGCCAGCAGCTTGGACAGGGGGCTTGCAACTAATGAAAAACTGTTTTTT. V usage is TRBV5-4 and J usage is TRBJ1-4; 9 bases agree with TRBD1. CDR1 and CDR2 (germline): SGHNT, YYREEE (reference sequence). The CDR3 is made up of 17 amino acids. V gave up 0 bases and J gave up 0 bases; unmatched junction bases: 3.

The chain links TRBV10-3 to TRBJ1-1; a possible D gene is TRBD1 (5 bases). This CDR3 is 14 amino acids long. Germline V gene sequence: CDR1 ENHRY, CDR2 SYGVKD. V dropped 6 bases and J dropped 0 bases, with 11 bases sitting between them. The CDR3 nucleotides read TGTGCCATCAGGCCCCAGGGAATGAACACTGAAGCTTTCTTT. It encodes CAIRPQGMNTEAFF.